Sequencing of this T cell receptor beta chain was carried out in a study of T cell responses to AZD1222 COVID-19 vaccine. V was pared by 2 bases and J by 0 bases, with 9 bases between. Germline assignment: CDR1 SGDLS and CDR2 YYNGEE. The CDR3 totals 15 residues. Study-level findings and limits: Per reports, nearly half of all spike-specific TCRs target regions that are unmutated in variants. Vaccine-related CD4 TCRs covered spike, predominating at 160-218 and 743-854. It should be noted that donors were predominantly white British and more often female, and clonal diversity was possibly underestimated.

Concerning this clone itself: Its antigen is not known.

Some clones are missing from TCRdb's copy, which holds only in-frame ones; the method was immunoSEQ multiplex PCR. The sample records 200,000 or so clones, over 85% being singletons. This receptor was obtained from an adult who received the AZD1222 COVID-19 vaccine. This chain uses TRBV9 with TRBJ2-1, with D uncertain. The material sequenced was peripheral blood, taken 28 days after the second AZD1222 dose. Here the CDR3 reads CASSVGPSSYNEQFF. Here the CDR3 DNA reads TGTGCCAGCAGCGTTGGCCCCTCCTCCTACAATGAGCAGTTCTTC. Together with reference TRBV9 and TRBJ2-1, the CDR3 gives the full variable domain: DSGVTQTPKHLITATGQRVTLRCSPRSGDLSVYWYQQSLDQGLQFLIQYYNGEERAKGNILERFSAQQFPDLHSELNLSSLELGDSALYFCASSVGPSSYNEQFFGPGTRLTVL.